This is a list of T cell receptor beta chains from one sample in a study of blood T cell repertoires in COVID-19. Generated by immunoSEQ multiplex PCR, the TCRdb table keeps only in-frame clones and is missing some. The data hold approximately 280,000 clones, with roughly 86% observed a single time. The sample consisted of PBMCs or T cells enriched from blood (not recorded which). The receptor source for this set is a woman aged 18-29 years who had recovered from COVID-19. Each CDR3 is given with its conserved first and last residue. The D gene is left open where the match is weak.

d_gene,j_gene,v_gene,len,CDR3aa,CDR3nt
.,TRBJ1-4,TRBV7-6,15,CASSLFQSPNEKLFF,TGTGCCAGCAGCTTATTCCAGTCCCCTAATGAAAAACTGTTTTTT
.,TRBJ1-1,TRBV11-2,17,CASSRLAIGRRNTEAFF,TGTGCCAGCAGCCGGTTAGCGATAGGCCGGAGGAACACTGAAGCTTTCTTT
.,TRBJ2-3,TRBV7-9,14,CASSGRGESDTQYF,TGTGCCAGCAGCGGCAGGGGGGAGTCAGATACGCAGTATTTT
.,TRBJ1-3,TRBV12-3/TRBV12-4,12,CASSFYGNTIYF,TGTGCCAGCAGTTTTTATGGAAACACCATATATTTT
.,TRBJ2-3,TRBV12-5,12,CASARGGDTQYF,TGTGCTAGTGCGAGAGGGGGAGATACGCAGTATTTT
.,TRBJ2-5,TRBV9,16,CASSVAGDGVAETQYF,TGTGCCAGCAGCGTAGCGGGGGACGGAGTGGCGGAGACCCAGTACTTC
.,TRBJ2-1,TRBV27,13,CASGRSSYNEQFF,TGTGCCAGCGGGAGGAGCTCCTACAATGAGCAGTTCTTC
TRBD2,TRBJ2-7,TRBV28,14,CASSPTSGRYEQYF,TGTGCCAGCAGCCCGACTAGCGGGAGGTACGAGCAGTACTTC
.,TRBJ1-5,TRBV19,12,CASSIVYQPQHF,TGTGCCAGTAGTATAGTATATCAGCCCCAGCATTTT
TRBD2,TRBJ2-5,TRBV19,15,CASSHHAQREETQYF,TGTGCCAGTAGTCACCACGCACAGCGGGAGGAGACCCAGTACTTC
TRBD1,TRBJ1-2,TRBV30,12,CAWRPTGGGYTF,TGTGCCTGGAGACCCACAGGGGGTGGCTACACCTTC
TRBD1,TRBJ2-1,TRBV11-2,12,CASSEGQGKQFF,TGTGCCAGCAGCGAAGGACAGGGGAAGCAGTTCTTC
.,TRBJ1-1,TRBV5-1,13,CASSEAVNTEAFF,TGCGCCAGCAGCGAGGCTGTGAACACTGAAGCTTTCTTT
.,TRBJ2-3,TRBV7-3,14,CASSRPGETDTQYF,TGTGCCAGCAGTCGTCCGGGGGAAACAGATACGCAGTATTTT
.,TRBJ1-2,TRBV30,11,CAWSPLYGYTF,TGTGCCTGGAGCCCCCTCTATGGCTACACCTTC